This T cell receptor beta chain was identified in a study of shared clonotypes between healthy human individuals. Naivety among CD8 cells was defined by CD45RO negativity and positive CCR7 selection, thereby excluding terminally differentiated effector memory CD45RA+ cells. This clone was detected ten times or more. Running of the assay took place at deep level. TCRdb's table, derived via immunoSEQ multiplex PCR, lists solely in-frame clones and lacks some. The sample has more than 550,000 clones, just over 90% seen once. The source is a young man in good health. Sequencing was carried out using naive CD8+ T cells sorted from blood.

CDR3 protein: CASSLDPYIQETQYF. As DNA, the CDR3 is TGTGCCAGCAGCTTAGATCCCTACATACAAGAGACCCAGTACTTC. This rearrangement joins TRBV7-9 to TRBJ2-5; D is uncertain. This CDR3 comprises 15 residues. Germline CDR1 SEHNR, CDR2 FQNEAQ (reference sequence). The ends were cut back, 1 base at V and 2 bases at J, with 11 bases in the middle.